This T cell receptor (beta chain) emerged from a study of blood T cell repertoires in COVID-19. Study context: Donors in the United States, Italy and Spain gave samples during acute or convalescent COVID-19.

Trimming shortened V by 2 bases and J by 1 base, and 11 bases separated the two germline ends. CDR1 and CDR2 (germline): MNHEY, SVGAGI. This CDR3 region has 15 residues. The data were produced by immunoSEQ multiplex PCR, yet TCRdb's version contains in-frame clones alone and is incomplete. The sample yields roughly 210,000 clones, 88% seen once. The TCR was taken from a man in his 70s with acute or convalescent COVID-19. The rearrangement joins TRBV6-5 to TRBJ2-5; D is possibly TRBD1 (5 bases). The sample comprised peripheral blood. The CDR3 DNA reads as TGTGCCAGCAGTTACGTTTCAGGGTTCCAAGAGACCCAGTACTTC. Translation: CASSYVSGFQETQYF.